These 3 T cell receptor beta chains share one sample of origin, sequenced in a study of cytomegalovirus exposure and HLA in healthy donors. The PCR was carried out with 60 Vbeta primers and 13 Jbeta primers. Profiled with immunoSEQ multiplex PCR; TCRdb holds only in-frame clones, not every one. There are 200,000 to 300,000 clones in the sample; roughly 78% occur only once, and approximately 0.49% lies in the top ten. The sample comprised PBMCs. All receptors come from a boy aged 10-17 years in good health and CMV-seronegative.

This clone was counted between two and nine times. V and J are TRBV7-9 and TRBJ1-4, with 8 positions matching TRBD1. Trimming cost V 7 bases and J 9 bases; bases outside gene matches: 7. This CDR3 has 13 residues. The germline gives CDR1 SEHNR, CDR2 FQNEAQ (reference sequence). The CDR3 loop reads CASTTGQGQKLFF. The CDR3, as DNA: TGTGCCAGCACCACAGGACAGGGACAAAAACTGTTTTTT.

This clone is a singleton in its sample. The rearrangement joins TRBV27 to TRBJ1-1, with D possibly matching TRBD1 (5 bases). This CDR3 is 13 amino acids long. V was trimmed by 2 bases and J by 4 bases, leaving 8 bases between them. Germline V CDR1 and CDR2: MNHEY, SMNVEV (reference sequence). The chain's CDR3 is CASSLRRGTEAFF. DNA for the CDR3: TGTGCCAGCAGTTTAAGAAGGGGCACTGAAGCTTTCTTT.

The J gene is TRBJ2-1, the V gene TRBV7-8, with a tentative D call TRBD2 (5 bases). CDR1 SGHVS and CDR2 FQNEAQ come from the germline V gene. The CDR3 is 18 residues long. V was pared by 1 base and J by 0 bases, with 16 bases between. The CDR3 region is CASSLDYPGSSSYNEQFF. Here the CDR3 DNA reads TGTGCCAGCAGCTTAGATTATCCGGGATCGAGCTCCTACAATGAGCAGTTCTTC.